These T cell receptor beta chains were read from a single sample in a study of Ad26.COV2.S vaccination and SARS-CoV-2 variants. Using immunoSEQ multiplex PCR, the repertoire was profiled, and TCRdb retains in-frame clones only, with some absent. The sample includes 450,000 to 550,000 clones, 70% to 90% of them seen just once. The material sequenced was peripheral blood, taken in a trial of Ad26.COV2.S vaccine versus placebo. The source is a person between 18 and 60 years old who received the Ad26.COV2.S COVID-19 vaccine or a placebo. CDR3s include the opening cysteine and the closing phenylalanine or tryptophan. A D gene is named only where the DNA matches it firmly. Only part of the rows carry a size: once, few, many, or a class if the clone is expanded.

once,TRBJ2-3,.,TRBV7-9,CASSDTWADTQYF,TGTGCCAGCAGCGATACATGGGCAGATACGCAGTATTTT
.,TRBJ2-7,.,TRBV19,CASRGLYEQYF,TGTGCCAGTAGGGGCCTTTACGAGCAGTACTTC
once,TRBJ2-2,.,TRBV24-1,CATSVSGTYTGELFF,TGTGCCACCAGTGTATCCGGGACCTACACCGGGGAGCTGTTTTTT
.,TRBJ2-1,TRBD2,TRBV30,CAWSVLAGVIEQFF,TGTGCCTGGAGTGTCCTAGCGGGGGTAATCGAGCAGTTCTTC
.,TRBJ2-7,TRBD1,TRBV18,CASHRDRDYEQYF,TGTGCCAGCCACCGGGACAGGGACTACGAGCAGTACTTC
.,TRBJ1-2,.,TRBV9,CASSVDSGLTYGYTF,TGTGCCAGCAGCGTAGATTCGGGACTGACCTATGGCTACACCTTC
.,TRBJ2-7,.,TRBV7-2,CASSPAGIGASYEQYF,TGTGCCAGCAGCCCGGCGGGGATAGGGGCCTCCTACGAGCAGTACTTC
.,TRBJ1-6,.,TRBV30,CAWSGQGESPLHF,TGTGCCTGGAGTGGTCAGGGTGAGTCACCCCTCCACTTT
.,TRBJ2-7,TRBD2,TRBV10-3,CAISEWASSTSGRPVDEQYF,TGTGCCATCAGTGAGTGGGCATCCTCGACTAGCGGGAGACCGGTGGACGAGCAGTACTTC
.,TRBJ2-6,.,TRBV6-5,CASSRSTGANVLTF,TGTGCCAGCAGTAGGAGCACTGGGGCCAACGTCCTGACTTTC
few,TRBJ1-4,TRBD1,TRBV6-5,CASRFQGAPEKLFF,TGTGCCAGCAGATTTCAGGGGGCGCCTGAAAAACTGTTTTTT
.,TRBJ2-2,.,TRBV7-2,CASSTSTGNTGELFF,TGTGCCAGCAGCACCTCAACAGGGAACACCGGGGAGCTGTTTTTT
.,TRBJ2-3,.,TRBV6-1,CASTPGSSSTDTQYF,TGTGCCAGCACCCCGGGCTCATCTAGCACAGATACGCAGTATTTT
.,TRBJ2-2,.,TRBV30,CAWTPGTGELFF,TGTGCCTGGACACCCGGCACCGGGGAGCTGTTTTTT
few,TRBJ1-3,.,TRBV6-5,CATGLAGNTIYF,TGTGCCACGGGGCTTGCTGGAAACACCATATATTTT
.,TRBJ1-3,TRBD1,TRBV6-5,CASSPDRVGNTIYF,TGTGCCAGCAGTCCGGACAGGGTCGGAAACACCATATATTTT
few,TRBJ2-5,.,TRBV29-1,CSGGPQETQYF,TGCAGCGGCGGGCCCCAAGAGACCCAGTACTTC
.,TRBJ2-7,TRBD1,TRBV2,CASSERDREPEQYF,TGTGCCAGCAGTGAACGTGACAGGGAACCCGAGCAGTACTTC
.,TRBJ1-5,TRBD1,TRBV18,CASSLGQGAHQPQHF,TGTGCCAGCTCACTGGGACAGGGGGCCCATCAGCCCCAGCATTTT
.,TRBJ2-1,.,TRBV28,CASSPVPMRPIAYNEQFF,TGTGCCAGCAGTCCCGTCCCCATGCGCCCCATCGCCTACAATGAGCAGTTCTTC
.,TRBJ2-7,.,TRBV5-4,CASRRWGFPYEQYF,TGTGCCAGCCGTAGGTGGGGTTTCCCCTACGAGCAGTACTTC
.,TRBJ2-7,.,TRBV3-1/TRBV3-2,CASSQGGGVREQYF,TGTGCCAGCAGCCAAGGAGGCGGGGTAAGGGAGCAGTACTTC
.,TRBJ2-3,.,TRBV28,CASSFNGWGRSPADTQYF,TGTGCCAGCAGTTTCAACGGGTGGGGGCGCAGCCCCGCAGATACGCAGTATTTT
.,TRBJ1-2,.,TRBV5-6,CASSGMNGYTF,TGTGCCAGCAGCGGTATGAATGGCTACACCTTC
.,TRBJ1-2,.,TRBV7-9,CASTGSVRRKMNYGYTF,TGTGCCAGCACCGGATCCGTGCGACGGAAGATGAACTATGGCTACACCTTC
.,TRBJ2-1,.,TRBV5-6,CASSLILDNEQFF,TGTGCCAGCAGCTTGATTTTGGATAATGAGCAGTTCTTC
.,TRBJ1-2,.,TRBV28,CASIEGGSFYGYTF,TGTGCCAGCATCGAGGGAGGCTCCTTCTATGGCTACACCTTC
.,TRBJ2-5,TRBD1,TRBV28,CATETGQETQYF,TGTGCCACCGAGACAGGGCAAGAGACCCAGTACTTC
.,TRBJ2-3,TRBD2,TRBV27,CASTPGRGGTDTQYF,TGTGCCAGCACCCCCGGGAGGGGGGGGACAGATACGCAGTATTTT
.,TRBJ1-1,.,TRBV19,CASSATQGIKYTEAFF,TGTGCCAGTAGTGCTACTCAGGGGATTAAGTACACTGAAGCTTTCTTT
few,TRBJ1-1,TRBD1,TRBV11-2,CASSATTDRAGAEAFF,TGTGCCAGCAGCGCTACGACGGACAGGGCAGGCGCTGAAGCTTTCTTT
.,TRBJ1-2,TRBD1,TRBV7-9,CASSFGAGGGGGYTF,TGTGCCAGCAGCTTTGGGGCAGGGGGCGGTGGCGGCTACACCTTC
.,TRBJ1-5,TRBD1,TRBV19,CASSDRGYQPQHF,TGTGCCAGTTCGGACAGGGGGTATCAGCCCCAGCATTTT
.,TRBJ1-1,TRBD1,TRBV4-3,CASSQDGTATEAFF,TGCGCCAGCAGCCAAGACGGGACAGCCACTGAAGCTTTCTTT
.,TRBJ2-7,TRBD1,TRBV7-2,CASSLAGTDYEQYF,TGTGCCAGCAGCCTAGCCGGGACAGACTACGAGCAGTACTTC
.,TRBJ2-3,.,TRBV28,CASSLGAAGTDTQYF,TGTGCCAGCAGTCTTGGGGCGGCGGGCACAGATACGCAGTATTTT
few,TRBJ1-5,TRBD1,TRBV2,CASSAGGVQPQHF,TGTGCCAGCAGTGCAGGGGGGGTTCAGCCCCAGCATTTT
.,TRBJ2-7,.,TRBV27,CASSSGPPREQYF,TGTGCCAGCAGTTCGGGACCCCCCAGGGAGCAGTACTTC
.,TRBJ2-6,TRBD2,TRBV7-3,CASSPGGSGANVLTF,TGTGCCAGCAGCCCGGGAGGGTCTGGGGCCAACGTCCTGACTTTC
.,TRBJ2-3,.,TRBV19,CASSIYVSGTITDTQYF,TGTGCCAGTAGTATTTATGTCTCCGGGACAATCACAGATACGCAGTATTTT
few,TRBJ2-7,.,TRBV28,CASRPTEYEQYF,TGTGCCAGCAGGCCGACTGAGTACGAGCAGTACTTC
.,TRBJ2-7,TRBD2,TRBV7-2,CASSLAGGSSYEQYF,TGTGCCAGCAGCCTAGCGGGGGGAAGCTCCTACGAGCAGTACTTC
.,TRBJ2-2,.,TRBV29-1,CSVKGSFRGELFF,TGCAGCGTTAAAGGGTCGTTCCGCGGGGAGCTGTTTTTT
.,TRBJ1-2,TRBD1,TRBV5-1,CASSLGGQGSYYGYTF,TGCGCCAGCAGCTTGGGGGGACAGGGCTCATACTATGGCTACACCTTC
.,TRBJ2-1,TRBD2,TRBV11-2,CASSLGAGGPYNEQFF,TGTGCCAGCAGCCTAGGAGCGGGAGGGCCCTACAATGAGCAGTTCTTC